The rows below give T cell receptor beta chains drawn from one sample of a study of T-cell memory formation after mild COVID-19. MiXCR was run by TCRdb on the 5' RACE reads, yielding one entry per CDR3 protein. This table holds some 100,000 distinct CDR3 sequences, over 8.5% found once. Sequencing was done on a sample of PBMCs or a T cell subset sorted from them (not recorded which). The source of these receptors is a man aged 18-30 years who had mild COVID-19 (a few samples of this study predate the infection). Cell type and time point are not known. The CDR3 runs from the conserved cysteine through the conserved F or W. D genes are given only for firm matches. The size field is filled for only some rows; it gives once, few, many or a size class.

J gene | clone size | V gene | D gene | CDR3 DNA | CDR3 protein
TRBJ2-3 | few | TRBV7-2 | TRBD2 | TGTGCCAGCAGCGGAACTAGCGGGGGACATCCGGGTGTGACAGATACGCAGTATTTT | CASSGTSGGHPGVTDTQYF
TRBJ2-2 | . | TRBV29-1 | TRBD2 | TGCAGCGTTGTGGGAGGGGCCGGGGAGCTGTTTTTT | CSVVGGAGELFF
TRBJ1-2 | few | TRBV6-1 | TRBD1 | TGTGCCAGCAGTGAAGCAGAGGGCAGGGGGCGTCATGGCTACACCTTC | CASSEAEGRGRHGYTF
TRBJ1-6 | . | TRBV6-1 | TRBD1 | TGTGCCAGCAGTGATGATAGGGGGCCGGTTTCACCCCTCCACTTT | CASSDDRGPVSPLHF
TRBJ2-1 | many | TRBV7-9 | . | TGTGCCAGCAGCTTATCCAGCCCCAATGAGCAGTTCTTC | CASSLSSPNEQFF
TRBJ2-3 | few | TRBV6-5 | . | TGTGCCAGCAGTCCACCTAACACAGATACGCAGTATTTT | CASSPPNTDTQYF
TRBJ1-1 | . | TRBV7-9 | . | TGTGCCAGCAGGCGGGAGAACACTGAAGCTTTCTTT | CASRRENTEAFF
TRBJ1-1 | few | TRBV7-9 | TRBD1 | TGTGCCAGCAGCTTCCCAAGGACAGGGATGAACACTGAAGCTTTCTTT | CASSFPRTGMNTEAFF
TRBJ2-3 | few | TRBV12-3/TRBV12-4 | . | TGTGCCAGCAGTTCCCTATCTAGCACAGATACGCAGTATTTT | CASSSLSSTDTQYF
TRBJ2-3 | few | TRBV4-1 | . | TGCGCCAGCAGCCAAGAGTTGGGGGATACGCAGTATTTT | CASSQELGDTQYF
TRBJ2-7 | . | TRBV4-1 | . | TGCGCCAGCAGCCCCCCCTCCGAGTACGAGCAGTACTTC | CASSPPSEYEQYF
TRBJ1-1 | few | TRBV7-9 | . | TGTGCCAGCAGGGACCGGGAAACGGAAGAAGGTGAAGCTTTCTTT | CASRDRETEEGEAFF
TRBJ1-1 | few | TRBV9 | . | TGTGCCAGCAGCGTATACGGGAACACTGAAGCTTTCTTT | CASSVYGNTEAFF
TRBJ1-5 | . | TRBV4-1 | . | TGCGCCAGCAGCCACAACGAGAATCAGCCCCAGCATTTT | CASSHNENQPQHF
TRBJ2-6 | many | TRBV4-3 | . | TGCGCCAGCAGCCAAGATGCCGGTACCGGGGCCAACGTCCTGACTTTC | CASSQDAGTGANVLTF
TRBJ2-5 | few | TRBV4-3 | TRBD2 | TGCGCCAGCAGCCAAGGTGTGCTGGCTAGCGGGCTCCGAGAGACCCAGTACTTC | CASSQGVLASGLRETQYF
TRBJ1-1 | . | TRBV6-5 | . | TGTGCCAGCAGTTTGGGACGGTTCGGGGGCACTGAAGCTTTCTTT | CASSLGRFGGTEAFF
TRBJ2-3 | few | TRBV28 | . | TGTGCCAGCAGTCCACTTCTAGCTGAGGCCCCCACAGATACGCAGTATTTT | CASSPLLAEAPTDTQYF
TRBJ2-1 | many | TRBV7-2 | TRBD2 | TGTGCCAGCAGCCAGCGATGGGCGGGGGGCCTAGGGAATGAGCAGTTCTTC | CASSQRWAGGLGNEQFF
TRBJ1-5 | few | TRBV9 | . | TGTGCCAGCAGCGTAGGGCAGAATCAGCCCCAGCATTTT | CASSVGQNQPQHF
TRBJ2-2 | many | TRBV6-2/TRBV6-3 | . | TGTGCCAGCAGCCATCCCCCAGCCCGTGTCGGGGAGCTGTTTTTT | CASSHPPARVGELFF
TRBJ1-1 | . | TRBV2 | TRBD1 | TGTGCCAGCAGTGAAGAGTGGACAGGGGTCCCCACTGAAGCTTTCTTT | CASSEEWTGVPTEAFF
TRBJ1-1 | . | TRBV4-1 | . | TGCGCCAGCAGTCCGATCCGGCCGAACACTGAAGCTTTCTTT | CASSPIRPNTEAFF
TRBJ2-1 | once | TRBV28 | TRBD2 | TGTGCCAGCAGTTCCCCTAGCGGGGGGGACAATGAGCAGTTCTTC | CASSSPSGGDNEQFF
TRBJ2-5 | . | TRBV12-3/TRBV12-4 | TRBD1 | TGTGCCATCGGGACAGGGCCCCAAGAGACCCAGTACTTC | CAIGTGPQETQYF
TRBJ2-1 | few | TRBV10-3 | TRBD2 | TGTGCCATCAGTGAGAAGCGGGGCACGGCCTACAATGAGCAGTTCTTC | CAISEKRGTAYNEQFF
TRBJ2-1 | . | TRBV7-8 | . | TGTGCCAGCAGAACAAGCGGGTTCTACAATGAGCAGTTCTTC | CASRTSGFYNEQFF
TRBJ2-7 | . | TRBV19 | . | TGTGCCAGTAGTCCACCGGGCCACGACTACGAGCAGTACTTC | CASSPPGHDYEQYF
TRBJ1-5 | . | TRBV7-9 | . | TGTGCCAGCAGCTCGACCAATCAGCCCCAGCATTTT | CASSSTNQPQHF
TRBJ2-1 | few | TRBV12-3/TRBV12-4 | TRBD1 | TGTGCCAGCAGGGACACAGGGGGAAGCTCCTACAATGAGCAGTTCTTC | CASRDTGGSSYNEQFF
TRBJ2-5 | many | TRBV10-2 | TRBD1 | TGCGCCAGCAGGGACAGGGGGGGAGACCAAGAGACCCAGTACTTC | CASRDRGGDQETQYF
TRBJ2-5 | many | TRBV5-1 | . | TGCGCCAGCAGCCGTCACCCAGAGACCCAGTACTTC | CASSRHPETQYF
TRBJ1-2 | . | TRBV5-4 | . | TGTGCCAGCAGCTTGGGCCCAGGGAGAGAAGGCTACACCTTC | CASSLGPGREGYTF
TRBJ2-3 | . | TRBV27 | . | TGTGCCAGCGACAGACGGGGGCCCAACACAGATACGCAGTATTTT | CASDRRGPNTDTQYF
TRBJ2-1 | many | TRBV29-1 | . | TGCAGCGTTGATATGGGGGCCCTGACTGATGAGCAGTTCTTC | CSVDMGALTDEQFF
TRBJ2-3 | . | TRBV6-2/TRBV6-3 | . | TGTGCCAGCAGTTACGCGTCCGGTTGGGGGGCCTCAGATACGCAGTATTTT | CASSYASGWGASDTQYF
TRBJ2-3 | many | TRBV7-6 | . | TGTGCCAGCAGCAGACGAGGGGATACGCAGTATTTT | CASSRRGDTQYF
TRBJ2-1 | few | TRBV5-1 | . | TGCGCCAGCAGCTTGTACGGGGCGAGCTCCTACAATGAGCAGTTCTTC | CASSLYGASSYNEQFF
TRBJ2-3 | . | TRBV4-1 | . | TGCGCCAGCAGCTCCCCTAGCTTATCTCCGGATACGCAGTATTTT | CASSSPSLSPDTQYF
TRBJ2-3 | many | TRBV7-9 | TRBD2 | TGTGCCAGCAGCGGCGGGCTAGCGGGGACCACAGATACGCAGTATTTT | CASSGGLAGTTDTQYF
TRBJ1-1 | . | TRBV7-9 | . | TGTGCCAGCAGCTTCGAGTACCGACACGACCTTCGGGCTTTCTTT | CASSFEYRHDLRAFF
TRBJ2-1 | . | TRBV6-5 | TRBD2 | TGTGCCAGCAGACCGGGACTAGCCAATGAGCAGTTCTTC | CASRPGLANEQFF
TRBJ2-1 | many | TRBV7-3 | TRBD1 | TGTGCCAGCAGCGACGTGCCGGGACAGGGTAATGAGCAGTTCTTC | CASSDVPGQGNEQFF
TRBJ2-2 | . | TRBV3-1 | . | TGTGCCAGCAGCCAAAAGAATGTGGAAGGACAGAGCCTCTTCGGCGGGGAGCTGTTTTTT | CASSQKNVEGQSLFGGELFF
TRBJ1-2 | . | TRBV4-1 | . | TGCGCCAGCAGCCAAGCGCGTGGAGGCTACACCTTC | CASSQARGGYTF
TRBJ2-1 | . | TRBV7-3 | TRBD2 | TGTGCCAGCAGCTCTTCAGGACTAGCCAATGAGCAGTTCTTC | CASSSSGLANEQFF
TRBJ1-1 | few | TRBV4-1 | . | TGCGCCAGCAGCCCAGGGGTTTGGACTGAAGCTTTCTTT | CASSPGVWTEAFF
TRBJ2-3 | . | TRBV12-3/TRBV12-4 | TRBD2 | TGTGCCAGCAGATACAGCGGGGCAGATACGCAGTATTTT | CASRYSGADTQYF
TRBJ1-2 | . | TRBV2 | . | TGTGCCAGCAGTGAAGCGGGAGGGCCTGGCTACACCTTC | CASSEAGGPGYTF
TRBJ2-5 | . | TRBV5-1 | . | TGCGCCAGCAGCTCCTATACAGGGTTAGAGACCCAGTACTTC | CASSSYTGLETQYF
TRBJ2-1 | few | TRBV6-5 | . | TGTGCCAGCAGTTATCTAGACAGGAGCTACAATGAGCAGTTCTTC | CASSYLDRSYNEQFF
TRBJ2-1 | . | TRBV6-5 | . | TGTGCCAGCAGTGCCCCGGTGGGAGAGCAGTTCTTC | CASSAPVGEQFF
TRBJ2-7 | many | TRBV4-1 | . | TGCGCCAGCAGCGCGCAAACCTTCAAGGACGAGCAGTACTTC | CASSAQTFKDEQYF
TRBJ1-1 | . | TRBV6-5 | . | TGTGCCAGCAGTTACTCGGCAGGGACCTCAGGTGCTTTCTTT | CASSYSAGTSGAFF
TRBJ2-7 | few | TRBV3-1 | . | TGTGCCAGCAGCCAAGTTAGCCTGTCTAGAGCGTACGAGCAGTACTTC | CASSQVSLSRAYEQYF
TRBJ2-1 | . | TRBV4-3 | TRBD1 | TGCGCCAGCAGCCAAGGCATCACAGGGGGCAATGAGCAGTTCTTC | CASSQGITGGNEQFF
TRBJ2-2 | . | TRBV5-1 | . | TGCGCCAGCAGCTTGAGAAAAGTGCTGGAAGGGAGCGGGGAGCTGTTTTTT | CASSLRKVLEGSGELFF
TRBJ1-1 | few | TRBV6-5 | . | TGTGCCAGCAGTTACCGCGCCCGGGTCGTGGGCACTGAAGCTTTCTTT | CASSYRARVVGTEAFF